What follows is one T cell receptor (beta chain) and its context. Its antigen remains unknown. In the PCR, 60 Vbeta and 13 Jbeta primers were used. Data came from immunoSEQ multiplex PCR; TCRdb stores just in-frame clones and leaves some out. The sample contains about 220,000 clones, 75% to 80% of which appear only once. Trimming removed 0 bases from V and 3 bases from J; junction bases left unmatched: 3. Germline V gene sequence: CDR1 SGDLS, CDR2 YYNGEE. The CDR3 covers 16 residues. This entry belongs to a study of cytomegalovirus exposure and HLA in healthy donors. Study-level information: Genetic ancestry analysis placed about 76% of the 398 donors that were genotyped in the Caucasian-associated cluster.

Findings and caveats of the study: A few chains tied to CMV proved CMV antigen-specific in vitro. TCR beta sequences reportedly predicted the HLA-A and HLA-B alleles of most subjects accurately. TCR association rates varied by HLA locus in a later analysis, with DRB1 highest and HLA-C lowest.

The TCR was taken from a male donor in good health and CMV-seronegative. This rearrangement joins TRBV9 to TRBJ1-4; the match to TRBD1 covers 9 bases. Source material: PBMCs. CDR3 residues: CASSVVGTGSNEKLFF. CDR3 coding DNA: TGTGCCAGCAGCGTAGTCGGGACAGGGTCTAATGAAAAACTGTTTTTT.